The rows below give T cell receptor beta chains drawn from one sample of a study of vaccination and CD4 T cells after COVID-19. TCRdb recomputed calls from the PCR reads with MiXCR, one row per CDR3 protein. The sample has tens of thousands of distinct CDR3 sequences, around 48% seen once; the top ten hold about 5.9%. Antigens for these TCRs are unknown. Sequencing input: CD4+ T cells from blood, cultured in vitro. The source is a human donor who had recovered from COVID-19. Each CDR3 is given with its conserved first and last residue. Fields, in order: clone size, CDR3 length, J gene, D gene, V gene, CDR3 protein, CDR3 DNA. The D gene is left open where the match is weak. Rows may omit the clone size; those that give it use once, few, many or a size class.

- 16 TRBJ2-3 TRBD1 TRBV20-1 CSARGSDRAITDTQYF TGCAGTGCTAGAGGATCGGACAGGGCTATCACAGATACGCAGTATTTT
few 15 TRBJ1-3 TRBD1 TRBV7-9 CASSPWTGHGNTIYF TGTGCCAGCAGCCCTTGGACAGGGCATGGAAACACCATATATTTT
- 16 TRBJ1-5 TRBD1 TRBV4-1 CASSQDPDRSNQPQHF TGCGCCAGCAGCCAAGACCCGGACAGGAGCAATCAGCCCCAGCATTTT
- 17 TRBJ2-7 TRBD2 TRBV25-1 CASGRGLAGGPPYEQYF TGTGCCAGCGGCCGCGGACTAGCGGGAGGGCCCCCCTACGAGCAGTACTTC
once 16 TRBJ1-2 - TRBV4-2 CASSQDLMAAVYGYTF TGTGCCAGCAGCCAAGATCTTATGGCGGCTGTCTATGGCTACACCTTC
- 16 TRBJ1-3 TRBD1 TRBV15 CATSRGGTGALNTIYF TGTGCCACCAGCAGAGGGGGGACAGGGGCTCTTAACACCATATATTTT
- 19 TRBJ2-2 - TRBV7-9 CASSGRFYGGANATGELFF TGTGCCAGCAGCGGACGTTTTTATGGTGGTGCCAACGCCACCGGGGAGCTGTTTTTT
few 15 TRBJ2-5 TRBD2 TRBV20-1 CSAATSGGNQETQYF TGCAGTGCCGCCACTAGCGGGGGAAACCAAGAGACCCAGTACTTC
few 12 TRBJ1-2 - TRBV6-1 CASREEDESYTF TGTGCCAGCAGGGAGGAGGACGAGAGCTACACCTTC
- 13 TRBJ1-5 - TRBV2 CASNRDGDQPQHF TGTGCCAGCAATCGGGATGGGGATCAGCCCCAGCATTTT
- 13 TRBJ2-1 - TRBV7-6 CASSQGRVGEQFF TGTGCCAGCAGCCAGGGCCGTGTGGGTGAGCAGTTCTTC
- 15 TRBJ2-5 - TRBV3-1 CASSQDGQTQETQYF TGTGCCAGCAGCCAAGACGGTCAGACTCAAGAGACCCAGTACTTC
few 13 TRBJ1-3 - TRBV19 CASSTGYGNTIYF TGTGCCAGTAGTACCGGCTACGGAAACACCATATATTTT
- 11 TRBJ2-5 - TRBV28 CASRSRETQYF TGTGCCAGCAGAAGCCGGGAGACCCAGTACTTC
- 19 TRBJ2-5 TRBD2 TRBV6-5 CASSYSMGTSGSWQETQYF TGTGCCAGCAGTTACTCGATGGGGACTAGCGGGAGTTGGCAAGAGACCCAGTACTTC
- 12 TRBJ2-3 TRBD2 TRBV29-1 CSVVSAGGTQYF TGCAGCGTTGTATCGGCGGGAGGTACGCAGTATTTT
few 12 TRBJ1-2 - TRBV19 CASSEGNYGYTF TGTGCCAGTAGTGAGGGGAACTATGGCTACACCTTC
- 17 TRBJ1-3 - TRBV11-3 CASSLVTGRISGNTIYF TGTGCCAGCAGCTTAGTGACCGGACGGATCTCTGGAAACACCATATATTTT
- 15 TRBJ2-2 - TRBV10-3 CAISGPGGYTGELFF TGTGCCATCAGTGGACCGGGGGGCTACACCGGGGAGCTGTTTTTT
once 14 TRBJ1-2 TRBD1 TRBV6-1 CASSTRQGHYGYTF TGTGCCAGCAGTACCCGACAGGGACACTATGGCTACACCTTC
few 15 TRBJ2-7 TRBD1 TRBV19 CASSEQRQGDYEQYF TGTGCCAGTAGCGAACAGAGACAGGGGGACTACGAGCAGTACTTC
- 16 TRBJ1-5 - TRBV20-1 CSAPAVDGYSNQPQHF TGCAGTGCTCCGGCGGTGGACGGTTATAGCAATCAGCCCCAGCATTTT
once 19 TRBJ2-7 TRBD1 TRBV6-2/TRBV6-3 CASRPNPGQGATQRYEQYF TGTGCCAGCAGACCCAATCCGGGACAGGGGGCCACCCAAAGATACGAGCAGTACTTC
- 14 TRBJ2-3 TRBD2 TRBV15 CATSRRGGTDTQYF TGTGCCACCAGCAGGCGGGGGGGCACAGATACGCAGTATTTT
- 14 TRBJ2-3 TRBD2 TRBV28 CASSPSGPTDTQYF TGTGCCAGCAGCCCTAGCGGACCCACAGATACGCAGTATTTT
- 16 TRBJ2-3 - TRBV6-1 CASSEQYGPVIDTQYF TGTGCCAGCAGTGAACAGTACGGTCCGGTGATTGATACGCAGTATTTT
- 16 TRBJ1-2 TRBD1 TRBV15 CATSRGKGQGDYGYTF TGTGCCACCAGCAGAGGGAAGGGACAGGGGGACTATGGCTACACCTTC
- 14 TRBJ2-7 - TRBV5-1 CASNPDTSSYEQYF TGCGCCAGCAATCCGGACACGAGCTCCTACGAGCAGTACTTC
- 13 TRBJ1-5 - TRBV20-1 CSARADSNQPQHF TGCAGTGCTAGGGCAGATAGCAATCAGCCCCAGCATTTT
- 14 TRBJ2-7 - TRBV27 CASSWQGGDYEQYF TGTGCCAGCAGTTGGCAGGGGGGGGACTACGAGCAGTACTTC
- 14 TRBJ1-4 TRBD1 TRBV28 CASSLSGGDEKLFF TGTGCCAGCAGTTTATCAGGGGGCGACGAAAAACTGTTTTTT